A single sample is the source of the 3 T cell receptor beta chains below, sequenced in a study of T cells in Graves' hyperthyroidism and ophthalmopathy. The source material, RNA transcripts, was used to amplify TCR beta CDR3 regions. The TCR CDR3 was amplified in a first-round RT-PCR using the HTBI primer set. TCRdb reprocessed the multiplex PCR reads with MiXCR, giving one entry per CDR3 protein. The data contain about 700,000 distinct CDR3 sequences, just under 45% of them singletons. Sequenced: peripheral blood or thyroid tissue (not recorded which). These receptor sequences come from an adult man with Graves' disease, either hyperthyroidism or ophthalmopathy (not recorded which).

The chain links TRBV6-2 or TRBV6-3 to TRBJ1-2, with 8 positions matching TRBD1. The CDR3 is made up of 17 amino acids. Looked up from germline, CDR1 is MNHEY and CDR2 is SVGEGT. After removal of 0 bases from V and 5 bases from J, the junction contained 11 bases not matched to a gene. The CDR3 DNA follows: TGTGCCAGCAGTTACTCGCGTGTCGGACAGGGCGGATATGGCTACACCTTC. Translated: CASSYSRVGQGGYGYTF.

CDR3 protein: CASTRDWGNYGYTF. CDR3 coding DNA: TGTGCCAGCACCCGAGATTGGGGTAACTATGGCTACACCTTC. The chain links TRBV12-3 or TRBV12-4 to TRBJ1-2; D ambiguous. The CDR3 has 14 residues. V was trimmed by 7 bases and J by 1 base, leaving 13 bases between them.

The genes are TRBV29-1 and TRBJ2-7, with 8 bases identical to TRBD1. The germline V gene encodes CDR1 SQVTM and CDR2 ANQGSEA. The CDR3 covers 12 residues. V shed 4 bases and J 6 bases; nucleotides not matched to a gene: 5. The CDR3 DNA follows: TGCAGCGTTGGGACAGGGTCAGCCGAGCAGTACTTC. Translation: CSVGTGSAEQYF.